The 14 T cell receptor beta chains presented below share a single source sample, sequenced in a study of regulatory T cells in long-lasting Graves disease. Specified time point: newly diagnosed GD, antithyroid drugs for less than 3 months. The TCR library was made from RNA that had been extracted from PBMCs in TRIzol. With iRepertoire HTBI primers and Arm-PCR of CDR3 regions, TCR beta libraries were built. One entry per CDR3 protein results from TCRdb running MiXCR on the multiplex PCR reads. In the table there are 530,000 or so distinct CDR3 sequences, 15% to 20% of which are singletons. A further study also used this sample, focusing on T cells in Graves' hyperthyroidism and ophthalmopathy.

The material was peripheral blood mononuclear cells (PBMCs), obtained at new diagnosis, from a patient treated with antithyroid drugs. These receptors came from a man aged 18-30 years with Graves disease.

The chain combines TRBV19 with TRBJ1-2; D is uncertain. V was shortened by 7 bases and J by 0 bases, with 24 bases between the two germline ends. Germline CDR1 and CDR2: LNHDA and SQIVND (reference sequence). The CDR3 runs 18 residues. Here the CDR3 reads CASTPRFGQKDSNYGYTF. The CDR3 nucleotides are TGTGCCAGTACCCCGAGATTCGGCCAGAAGGATTCTAACTATGGCTACACCTTC.

This rearrangement joins TRBV7-3 to TRBJ1-1; 8 nucleotides match TRBD1. The CDR3 runs 15 residues. CDR1 and CDR2 from the germline V gene are SGHTA and FQGTGA. V lost 2 bases, J lost 1 base, and 3 bases stayed unmatched. The DNA for the CDR3 is TGTGCCAGCAGCTTACAGGGGGCGGAGAACACTGAAGCTTTCTTT. Amino acid sequence: CASSLQGAENTEAFF.

This clonotype has just a few counts. The chain is built from TRBV6-1 and TRBJ2-3, with unresolved D. With 5 bases removed from V and 0 bases from J, the gap between germline ends came to 18 bases. Germline V gives CDR1 MNHNS, CDR2 SASEGT. The CDR3 covers 17 residues. CDR3 in amino acids: CASSPFSENPSTDTQYF. The CDR3, as DNA: TGTGCCAGCAGTCCTTTTTCAGAGAACCCTAGCACAGATACGCAGTATTTT.

This clonotype has just a few counts. The chain recombines TRBV4-1 with TRBJ2-7; perhaps TRBD2 as D (5 bases). CDR3 length: 16 amino acids. Between the trimmed V and J ends, which lost 2 bases and 0 bases, there was a span of 14 bases. Germline V lookup: CDR1 MGHRA, CDR2 YSYEKL. Here the CDR3 reads CASSQHSGINSYEQYF. The CDR3 DNA reads TGCGCCAGCAGCCAACACTCCGGGATTAACTCCTACGAGCAGTACTTC.

The V call is TRBV10-3, the J call TRBJ1-2; D not certain. Germline CDR1 is ENHRY and CDR2 is SYGVKD. The V end lost 0 bases, the J end lost 5 bases, and 4 bases lay between the germline ends. The length of the CDR3 is 12 residues. CDR3: CAISESGYGYTF. CDR3 nucleotides: TGTGCCATCAGTGAGTCGGGGTATGGCTACACCTTC.

This clonotype was counted between two and nine times. The chain is built from TRBV5-5 and TRBJ2-7; 8 bases match TRBD2. There are 15 residues in the CDR3. The junction had 10 bases not matched to a gene; V was cut back by 4 bases and J by 4 bases. Looked up from germline, CDR1 is SGHKS and CDR2 is YYEKEE (reference sequence). The CDR3 region has the DNA TGTGCCAGCAGCGATCGGGAGGGCCTTATGTACGAGCAGTACTTC. This encodes CASSDREGLMYEQYF.

This clonotype has more than one count but fewer than ten. The gene calls are TRBV30 and TRBJ2-1, with 7 positions matching TRBD2. With V trimmed by 0 bases and J by 0 bases, 2 bases remained unmatched. This CDR3 spans 15 amino acids. Germline V gene lookup returns CDR1 GTSNPN and CDR2 SVGIG (reference sequence). CDR3 coding DNA: TGTGCCTGGAGTGTTTTAGCGGGCTCCTACAATGAGCAGTTCTTC. Encoded protein: CAWSVLAGSYNEQFF.

This clonotype was detected ten times or more. The V and J genes are TRBV29-1 and TRBJ2-3, with 7 bases identical to TRBD2. Germline CDR1 reads SQVTM; CDR2 reads ANQGSEA. The CDR3 sequence is 15 residues long. J gave up 3 bases and V 0 bases, and 6 bases lay outside the gene matches. The CDR3 sequence: CSVEDLGGSTDTQYF. DNA of the CDR3: TGCAGCGTTGAAGATCTTGGCGGGAGTACAGATACGCAGTATTTT.

A few counts support this clonotype. The chain links TRBV29-1 to TRBJ1-1; 7 bases match TRBD1. J was trimmed by 1 base and V by 5 bases; bases with no gene match: 7. Germline values: CDR1 SQVTM, CDR2 ANQGSEA. The CDR3 totals 14 residues. The CDR3 DNA reads as TGCAGCGTTCTAGGGGGGACAGCGAACACTGAAGCTTTCTTT. This gives the protein CSVLGGTANTEAFF. Variable domain in full (rest from reference TRBV29-1 and TRBJ1-1): SAVISQKPSRDICQRGTSLTIQCQVDSQVTMMFWYRQQPGQSLTLIATANQGSEATYESGFVIDKFPISRPNLTFSTLTVSNMSPEDSSIYLCSVLGGTANTEAFFGQGTRLTVV.

At least ten counts were recorded for this clonotype. V and J are TRBV28 and TRBJ2-4; D is perhaps TRBD1 (6 bases). The V gene's germline CDR1 is MDHEN and CDR2 SYDVKM. This CDR3 has 16 amino acids. V shed 5 bases and J shed 1 base, with 15 bases lying between them. This CDR3 reads CASSELDRMAKNIQYF. The CDR3 nucleotides are TGTGCCAGCAGTGAACTGGACAGAATGGCCAAAAACATTCAGTACTTC.

Ten or more counts support this clonotype. This chain connects TRBV3-1 to TRBJ2-1, with a possible D match to TRBD1 (5 bases). V lost 4 bases to trimming and J lost 4 bases, with 8 bases between them. The germline V gene encodes CDR1 LGHDT and CDR2 YNNKEL (reference sequence). The CDR3 is 13 residues long. The CDR3 sequence is CASSRGFYNEQFF. CDR3 sequence (DNA): TGTGCCAGCAGCCGGGGCTTTTACAATGAGCAGTTCTTC.

In its sample, this clonotype was seen many times. This sequence joins TRBV12-3 or TRBV12-4 and TRBJ2-1, with a possible D match to TRBD1 (6 bases). V was trimmed by 3 bases and J by 5 bases, leaving 8 bases between them. CDR3 length: 13 residues. CDR3 residues: CASSLQGHNEQFF. The CDR3, as DNA: TGTGCCAGCAGTTTGCAGGGGCACAATGAGCAGTTCTTC.

The J gene is TRBJ2-5, the V gene TRBV20-1; D could derive from TRBD1 or TRBD2 (6 bases each). The CDR3 sequence is 14 residues long. Germline-derived CDR1 and CDR2 are DFQATT and SNEGSKA (reference sequence). V lost 0 bases and J 5 bases, leaving 13 bases between the germline ends. Here the CDR3 reads CSARDMRRGETQYF. CDR3 bases: TGCAGTGCTAGAGATATGAGGAGGGGGGAGACCCAGTACTTC.

Points on this clonotype: Just one base apart from a much larger clone, this may be a read error. The rearrangement uses TRBV20-1 and TRBJ2-2; D unresolved. V gave up 6 bases and J gave up 0 bases, with 11 bases separating them. The CDR3 covers 14 residues. Germline CDR1 reads DFQATT; CDR2 reads SNEGSKA (reference sequence). The CDR3 protein is CSASRRANTGELFF. Written as DNA, the CDR3 is TGCAGTGCCAGTAGGAGAGCGAACACCGGGGAGCTGTTTTTT.